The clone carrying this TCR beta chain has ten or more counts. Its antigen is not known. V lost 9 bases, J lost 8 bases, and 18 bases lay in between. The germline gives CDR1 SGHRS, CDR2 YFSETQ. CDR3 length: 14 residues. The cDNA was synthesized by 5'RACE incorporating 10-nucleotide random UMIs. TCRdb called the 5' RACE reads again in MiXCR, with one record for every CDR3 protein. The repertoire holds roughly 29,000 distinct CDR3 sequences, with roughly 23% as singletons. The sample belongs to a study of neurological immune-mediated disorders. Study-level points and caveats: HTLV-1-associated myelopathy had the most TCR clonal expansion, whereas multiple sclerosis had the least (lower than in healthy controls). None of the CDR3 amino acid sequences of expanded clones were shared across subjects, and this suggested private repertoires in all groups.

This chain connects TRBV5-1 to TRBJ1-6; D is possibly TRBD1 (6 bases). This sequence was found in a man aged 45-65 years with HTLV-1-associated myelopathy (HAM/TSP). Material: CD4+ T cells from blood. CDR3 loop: CATRRGEGDSPLHF. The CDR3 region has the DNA TGCGCCACCCGCCGTGGGGAGGGGGATTCACCCCTCCACTTT. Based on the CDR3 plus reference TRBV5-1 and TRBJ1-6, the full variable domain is KAGVTQTPRYLIKTRGQQVTLSCSPISGHRSVSWYQQTPGQGLQFLFEYFSETQRNKGNFPGRFSGRQFSNSRSEMNVSTLELGDSALYLCATRRGEGDSPLHFGNGTRLTVT.